These T cell receptor beta chains were read from a single sample in a study of blood T cell repertoires in COVID-19. Sequenced by immunoSEQ multiplex PCR; TCRdb stores in-frame clones only, minus some. In the table there are some 150,000 clones, around 87% of which are singletons. The sequenced sample was peripheral blood. These receptors were collected from a man aged 18 to 30 with active or convalescent COVID-19. Both conserved end residues are part of each CDR3. D genes are given only for firm matches. Only some rows state a clone size, as once, few, many or a class for expanded clones.

clone_size d_call j_call v_call cdr3_nt cdr3_aa
- - TRBJ2-3 TRBV24-1 TGTGCCACCGGCTGGGGCAGCACAGATACGCAGTATTTT CATGWGSTDTQYF
- TRBD1 TRBJ1-3 TRBV6-5 TGTGCCAGCATCCTGGACAGGGCTGGAAACACCATATATTTT CASILDRAGNTIYF
- TRBD2 TRBJ2-1 TRBV7-3 TGTGCCAGCAGCCCTACTAGCGGGACTTTCTCCTACAATGAGCAGTTCTTC CASSPTSGTFSYNEQFF
- - TRBJ1-4 TRBV5-1 TGCGCCAGCAGCTTGCGGGGAAACTTTGATGCAACTAATGAAAAACTGTTTTTT CASSLRGNFDATNEKLFF
- - TRBJ1-5 TRBV19 TGTGCCAGTAGTATAGTAGAGTTTGCCAGGAGCAATCAGCCCCAGCATTTT CASSIVEFARSNQPQHF
- TRBD1 TRBJ1-1 TRBV15 TGTGCCACCAGCACCGGGACAGGGAACACTGAAGCTTTCTTT CATSTGTGNTEAFF
- - TRBJ1-2 TRBV18 TGTGCCAGCTCACCGTCCCCCGAGGGCTATGGCTACACCTTC CASSPSPEGYGYTF
- - TRBJ2-5 TRBV7-7 TGTGCTAGCAGCTTAAACCCGGGTGGGGAGACCCAGTACTTC CASSLNPGGETQYF
- TRBD1 TRBJ2-2 TRBV2 TGTGCCAGCAGAGCTGACAGGGGTGGAACCGGGGAGCTGTTTTTT CASRADRGGTGELFF
- - TRBJ2-7 TRBV7-2 TGTGCCAGCAGCACCTTAGCTGACGCCTACGAGCAGTACTTC CASSTLADAYEQYF
- TRBD1 TRBJ2-7 TRBV18 TGTGCCAGCTCACCAGGACAGGGGATGAGATGCTACGAGCAGTACTTC CASSPGQGMRCYEQYF
few - TRBJ1-2 TRBV28 TGTGCCAGCAGTTTCATTTATGGCTACACCTTC CASSFIYGYTF
- TRBD2 TRBJ2-3 TRBV9 TGTGCCAGCAGCGTACAAGCGGGGGGGCCTCAAGATACGCAGTATTTT CASSVQAGGPQDTQYF
- - TRBJ2-2 TRBV5-1 TGCGCCAGCAGTGTCAGGGCCGGGACCGGGGAGCTGTTTTTT CASSVRAGTGELFF
- - TRBJ2-7 TRBV6-1 TGTGCCAGCAGTGAAACAGGGTTATCCTACGAGCAGTACTTC CASSETGLSYEQYF
- - TRBJ1-1 TRBV5-4 TGTGCCAGCACGACAGACATGAACACTGAAGCTTTCTTT CASTTDMNTEAFF
- - TRBJ2-3 TRBV5-1 TGCGCCAGCAGCTTGGATACAGGGACGGCAGATACGCAGTATTTT CASSLDTGTADTQYF
- - TRBJ1-1 TRBV9 TGTGCCAGCAGGGGCCTTATGAACACTGAAGCTTTCTTT CASRGLMNTEAFF
- TRBD1 TRBJ1-1 TRBV4-1 TGCGCCACCAAGAGGACAGGGGGGAACACTGAAGCTTTCTTT CATKRTGGNTEAFF
- TRBD2 TRBJ2-3 TRBV5-4 TGTGCCAGCAGCTTGTTAGCGGGGGATTCCCCAACGCATACGCAGTATTTT CASSLLAGDSPTHTQYF
- - TRBJ2-4 TRBV7-9 TGTGCCAGCAGCTTAAGCGGAATAGCCAAAAACATTCAGTACTTC CASSLSGIAKNIQYF
- - TRBJ1-5 TRBV7-9 TGTGCCAGCAGCCTTGACAGGACCTCCGAGGTTGGTCAGCCCCAGCATTTT CASSLDRTSEVGQPQHF
- - TRBJ2-3 TRBV5-1 TGCGCCAGCAGCAGGCTCTCAGGGGTAGATACGCAGTATTTT CASSRLSGVDTQYF
- TRBD1 TRBJ1-1 TRBV5-1 TGCGCCAGCAGCTTAATCGGGACAGGGGACACTGAAGCTTTCTTT CASSLIGTGDTEAFF
- - TRBJ2-1 TRBV7-8 TGTGCCAGCAGCTTCCGGGAGACGGGCAATGAGCAGTTCTTC CASSFRETGNEQFF
- - TRBJ2-1 TRBV5-5 TGTGCCAGCAGCTTGGGACAGGGGACTAAAGGCTCCTACAATGAGCAGTTCTTC CASSLGQGTKGSYNEQFF
- TRBD1 TRBJ2-2 TRBV11-3 TGTGCCAGCAGCTTAGCAGGACAGGGGAACACCGGGGAGCTGTTTTTT CASSLAGQGNTGELFF
- - TRBJ1-5 TRBV19 TGTGCCAGTAGGGGCGCGGGGCTGCGATTTGGGCCCCAGCATTTT CASRGAGLRFGPQHF
few TRBD1 TRBJ1-2 TRBV7-9 TGTGCCAGCAGCTCAAGACAGGGGGCGAACTATGGCTACACCTTC CASSSRQGANYGYTF
- TRBD2 TRBJ2-5 TRBV4-1 TGCGCCAGCAGCCAACCAACTAGCGGGAGAGGTCAAGAGACCCAGTACTTC CASSQPTSGRGQETQYF
few TRBD1 TRBJ1-5 TRBV5-6 TGTGCCAGCAGCTCGGGACAGGGGGCTATTGGGTGGAACAATCAGCCCCAGCATTTT CASSSGQGAIGWNNQPQHF
- - TRBJ2-1 TRBV27 TGTGCCAGCAGTTTTTACAGAATTCGGGACTTCGAACGTCGTACCTCCTACAATGAGCAGTTCTTC CASSFYRIRDFERRTSYNEQFF
- - TRBJ2-2 TRBV7-8 TGTGCCAGCAGCCGACAGGCCAGGGCCGGGGAGCTGTTTTTT CASSRQARAGELFF
- TRBD1 TRBJ1-2 TRBV18 TGTGCCAGCTCAGCGGGACAGGGTATGAACTATGGCTACACCTTC CASSAGQGMNYGYTF
- TRBD2 TRBJ2-1 TRBV5-1 TGCGCCAGCAGCGCCATAGCGGGGGGGAACCTCAATGAGCAGTTCTTC CASSAIAGGNLNEQFF
- TRBD1 TRBJ1-3 TRBV28 TGTGCCAGCAGTTCGGGACAGGGAGGGTCTGGAAACACCATATATTTT CASSSGQGGSGNTIYF
- - TRBJ1-1 TRBV5-1 TGCGCCAGCAGCTTGTCTCAGGGGCAAAGCACTGAAGCTTTCTTT CASSLSQGQSTEAFF
- - TRBJ2-4 TRBV29-1 TGCAGCGTGACTCGGAGGATAGCCAAAAACATTCAGTACTTC CSVTRRIAKNIQYF
- - TRBJ2-1 TRBV19 TGTGCCAGTAGTATCGGTCGGGAGTGGAATGAGCAGTTCTTC CASSIGREWNEQFF
- - TRBJ1-1 TRBV28 TGTGCCAGCAGTTTATTCAGGGTGGAGACTGAAGCTTTCTTT CASSLFRVETEAFF
- - TRBJ2-3 TRBV7-2 TGTGCCAGCAGCTTTTCCCCAGAAGATACGCAGTATTTT CASSFSPEDTQYF
- TRBD1 TRBJ1-1 TRBV11-2 TGTGCCAGCAGCTTAACGAGGGACAGGGAAGCCGAAGCTTTCTTT CASSLTRDREAEAFF
few - TRBJ1-3 TRBV4-2 TGTGCCAGCAGCCAAGACGGGGGATCTGGAAACACCATATATTTT CASSQDGGSGNTIYF
- - TRBJ2-5 TRBV29-1 TGCAGCGTTGATCGGTTAGCAGCCCAGTACTTC CSVDRLAAQYF
- TRBD1 TRBJ1-3 TRBV5-5 TGTGCCAGCAGCGTCGGGCCCGGGACAGGGGCTGGAAACACCATATATTTT CASSVGPGTGAGNTIYF
- TRBD1 TRBJ2-2 TRBV6-7 TGTGCCAGCAGCCAAATACCTGGTGGGCAGGGGGCCGGGGAGCTGTTTTTT CASSQIPGGQGAGELFF
- TRBD2 TRBJ2-7 TRBV11-2 TGTGCCAGCAGCTTAGGTTACCTAGCGGAGCCTCCCTACGAGCAGTACTTC CASSLGYLAEPPYEQYF
- TRBD1 TRBJ1-5 TRBV18 TGTGCCAGCTCAACGGACAGGGACAGCAATCAGCCCCAGCATTTT CASSTDRDSNQPQHF
- TRBD2 TRBJ2-3 TRBV5-1 TGCGCCAGCAGCGCGGGACTAGCGGGGGTTAGCACAGATACGCAGTATTTT CASSAGLAGVSTDTQYF
- TRBD1 TRBJ1-1 TRBV28 TGTGCCAGCAGTTTAAAAGGGGGGACAGGGAGTCCTGAAGCTTTCTTT CASSLKGGTGSPEAFF
- TRBD1 TRBJ2-7 TRBV5-1 TGCGCCAGCAGCTTGGCCGGGACAGGGGCGTACGAGCAGTACTTC CASSLAGTGAYEQYF
- TRBD1 TRBJ1-3 TRBV11-2 TGTGCCAGCAGCTTTGCCCCAGGGGGCCCTGGAAACACCATATATTTT CASSFAPGGPGNTIYF
- - TRBJ2-1 TRBV2 TGTGCCAGCAGGGGGACACGGGACTACCCCTTTAATGAGCAGTTCTTC CASRGTRDYPFNEQFF
- - TRBJ1-5 TRBV10-2 TGCGCCAGCGCGGGATTGTGGGCTCAGCCCCAGCATTTT CASAGLWAQPQHF
- - TRBJ1-3 TRBV4-1 TGCGCCAGCAGCCAGGAGGGGAACTCTGGAAACACCATATATTTT CASSQEGNSGNTIYF
- - TRBJ2-1 TRBV7-9 TGTGCCAGCAGCTTCGAGGGTAACAATGAGCAGTTCTTC CASSFEGNNEQFF
- TRBD1 TRBJ2-2 TRBV19 TGTGCCAGTAGTTGGGCCAGGGGGTTTACTCCGCTGAACACCGGGGAGCTGTTTTTT CASSWARGFTPLNTGELFF
- - TRBJ1-2 TRBV19 TGTGCCAGTAGTATTCCCCTTTCGGAGGGAGTTGGTAGGGGCTACACCTTC CASSIPLSEGVGRGYTF
- - TRBJ1-1 TRBV27 TGTGCCAGCAGTCTTCACCGGAGGAACACTGAAGCTTTCTTT CASSLHRRNTEAFF